These T cell receptor beta chains were read from a single sample in a study of blood T cell repertoires in COVID-19. Data came from immunoSEQ multiplex PCR; TCRdb stores just in-frame clones and leaves some out. Counted here are approximately 300,000 clones, 86% occurring once; the ten biggest clones make up less than 11%. The specimen sequenced was PBMCs or T cells enriched from blood (not recorded which). These TCRs come from a woman in her late teens or twenties who had recovered from COVID-19. The CDR3 runs from the conserved cysteine through the conserved F or W. A D gene is named only where the DNA matches it firmly. Rows may omit the clone size; those that give it use once, few, many or a size class.

TRBJ2-7 | TRBV7-9 | TRBD1 | . | TGTGCCAGCAGCTTTCTGGGACAGGGTCGCGAGCAGTACTTC | CASSFLGQGREQYF
TRBJ2-1 | TRBV10-3 | . | . | TGTGCCATCAGGCGGGCCCCAAGTACAGCGCTGCCTACCTACAATGAGCAGTTCTTC | CAIRRAPSTALPTYNEQFF
TRBJ1-6 | TRBV7-9 | . | . | TGTGCCAGCAGCTTAAAAGTTCGGGATTCACCCCTCCACTTT | CASSLKVRDSPLHF
TRBJ1-2 | TRBV28 | . | . | TGTGCCAGCAGTTTGGGAGGAGCTAACTATGGCTACACCTTC | CASSLGGANYGYTF
TRBJ1-1 | TRBV3-1/TRBV3-2 | . | . | TGTGCCAGCAGCCAAGATCGGGGGGCGCGGTGGTTAGGCGCTTTCTTT | CASSQDRGARWLGAFF
TRBJ1-6 | TRBV5-1 | . | . | TGCGCCAGCAGCTCAGGGTCACCCCTCCACTTT | CASSSGSPLHF
TRBJ1-1 | TRBV7-9 | TRBD1 | . | TGTGCCAGCAGCTTGACAGGGGGCGAAGCTTTCTTT | CASSLTGGEAFF
TRBJ1-5 | TRBV18 | TRBD1 | . | TGTGCCAGCTCACCAACAGGGGGCATTAGCAATCAGCCCCAGCATTTT | CASSPTGGISNQPQHF
TRBJ2-7 | TRBV7-8 | TRBD1 | . | TGTGCCAGCAGCCAGGGACAGGCCAGCTCCTACGAGCAGTACTTC | CASSQGQASSYEQYF
TRBJ2-7 | TRBV4-1 | TRBD2 | . | TGCGCCAGCAGCCAAGAGGGGCTAGCGGGGGGCAAGTACGAGCAGTACTTC | CASSQEGLAGGKYEQYF
TRBJ1-5 | TRBV6-2/TRBV6-3 | . | . | TGTGCCAGCAGTCACTGGCCCCGGGAGCCCAATCAGCCCCAGCATTTT | CASSHWPREPNQPQHF
TRBJ2-3 | TRBV3-1/TRBV3-2 | . | once | TGTGCCAGCAGCCAAGTCCCCGGGACAGATACGCAGTATTTT | CASSQVPGTDTQYF
TRBJ2-1 | TRBV4-1 | TRBD1 | . | TGCGCCAGCGGGGGGGACAGGGCCGGTGAGCAGTTCTTC | CASGGDRAGEQFF
TRBJ1-6 | TRBV15 | . | . | TGTGCCACCAGCAGAGATCGGGGGGGTAGTTATTCACCCCTCCACTTT | CATSRDRGGSYSPLHF
TRBJ1-2 | TRBV19 | . | . | TGTGCCAGTACCCGGGGGGACGTAGGAAACTATGGCTACACCTTC | CASTRGDVGNYGYTF
TRBJ1-3 | TRBV12-3/TRBV12-4 | . | . | TGTGCCAGCACCCCGGGTCCAGGAAACACCATATATTTT | CASTPGPGNTIYF